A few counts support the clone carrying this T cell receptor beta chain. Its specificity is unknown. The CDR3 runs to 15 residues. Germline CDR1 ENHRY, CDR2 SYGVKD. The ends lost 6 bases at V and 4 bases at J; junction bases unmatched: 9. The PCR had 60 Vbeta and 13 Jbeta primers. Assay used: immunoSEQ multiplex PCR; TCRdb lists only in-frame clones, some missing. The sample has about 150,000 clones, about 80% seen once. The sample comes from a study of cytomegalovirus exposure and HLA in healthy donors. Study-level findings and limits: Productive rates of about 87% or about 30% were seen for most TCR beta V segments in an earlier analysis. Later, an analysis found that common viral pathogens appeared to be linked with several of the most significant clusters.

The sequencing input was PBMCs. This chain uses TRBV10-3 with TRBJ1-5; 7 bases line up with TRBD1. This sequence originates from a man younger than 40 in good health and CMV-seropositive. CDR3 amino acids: CAISRTGEVNQPQHF. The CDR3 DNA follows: TGTGCCATCAGCCGTACAGGGGAGGTTAATCAGCCCCAGCATTTT.